The subject of this entry is one T cell receptor beta chain. Its antigen is unknown. The CDR3 contains 15 residues. The V end lost 3 bases, the J end lost 1 base, and 12 bases lay between the germline ends. CDR1 LNHDA and CDR2 SQIVND come from the germline V gene (reference sequence). Treatment was busulfan-fludarabine conditioning, a marrow graft, and cyclophosphamide on days +3 and +4. The data were taken from a study of T cells after posttransplantation cyclophosphamide. Study-level results: Tissue-infiltrating T cells from skin or gut overlapped little with blood T cells. Recipient CMV seropositivity and CMV reactivation strongly tracked TRB clonality.

Only in-frame clones appear in the TCRdb table, and some are missing; sequencing was by immunoSEQ multiplex PCR. The data show under 50,000 clones, less than 95% seen once. Sample: PBMCs, taken less than 70 days after allogeneic stem cell transplant with posttransplant cyclophosphamide. The TCR sequence derives from a male patient between 55 and 70 years old who received an allogeneic stem cell transplant from a related donor and was CMV-positive. Certain T cells may be donor cells from the graft. This rearrangement joins TRBV19 to TRBJ1-1; no reliable D call. The CDR3 sequence is CASSIRTSGNTEAFF. CDR3 nucleotide sequence: TGTGCCAGTAGTATCCGGACTAGCGGGAACACTGAAGCTTTCTTT.